This T cell receptor beta chain is from a study of cytomegalovirus exposure and HLA in healthy donors. General study results and limits: In a later analysis, TCR beta V- and J-gene trimming showed a link to a missense DCLRE1C variant. In a later analysis, at a false discovery rate of 0.05, under 20,000 TCR beta sequences were associated with HLA alleles.

PCR used 60 Vbeta primers and 13 Jbeta primers. Produced via immunoSEQ multiplex PCR; TCRdb's table is partial and in-frame only. The table has approximately 150,000 clones, approximately 82% seen once. Trimming stripped 7 bases from V and 7 bases from J, with 17 bases between. Germline lookup yields CDR1 SGHNT and CDR2 YENEEA. The CDR3 is 14 residues long. Concerning this clone itself: Its antigen is undetermined.

The receptor was isolated from a man aged 18 to 30 in good health and CMV-seropositive. V gene TRBV11-3 combines with J gene TRBJ2-4; TRBD2 might be the D (5 bases). Sample: PBMCs. CDR3 bases: TGTGCCAGCATTGAACCCGGGGTCAGGAACATTCAGTACTTC. Its protein is CASIEPGVRNIQYF.